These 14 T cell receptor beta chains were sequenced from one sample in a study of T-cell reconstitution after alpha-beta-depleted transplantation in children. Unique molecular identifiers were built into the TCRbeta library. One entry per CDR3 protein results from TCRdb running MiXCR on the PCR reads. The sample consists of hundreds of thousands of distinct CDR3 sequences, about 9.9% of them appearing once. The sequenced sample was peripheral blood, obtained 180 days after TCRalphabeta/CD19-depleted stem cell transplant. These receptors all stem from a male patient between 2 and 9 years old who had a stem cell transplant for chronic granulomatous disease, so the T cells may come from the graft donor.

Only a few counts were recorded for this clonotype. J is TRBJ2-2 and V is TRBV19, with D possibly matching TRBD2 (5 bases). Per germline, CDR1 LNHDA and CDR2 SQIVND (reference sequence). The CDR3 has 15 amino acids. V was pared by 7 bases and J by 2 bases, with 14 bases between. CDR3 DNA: TGTGCCAGTAACCCAGCGGAAATAAACACCGGGGAGCTGTTTTTT. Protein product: CASNPAEINTGELFF.

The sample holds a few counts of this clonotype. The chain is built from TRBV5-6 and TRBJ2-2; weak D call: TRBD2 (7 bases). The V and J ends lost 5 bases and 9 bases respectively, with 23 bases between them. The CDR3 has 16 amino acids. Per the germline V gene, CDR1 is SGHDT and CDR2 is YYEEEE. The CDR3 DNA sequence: TGTGCCAGCAGGGACCGACTGGGGGGGCCCAGTAGGGAGCTGTTTTTT. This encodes CASRDRLGGPSRELFF.

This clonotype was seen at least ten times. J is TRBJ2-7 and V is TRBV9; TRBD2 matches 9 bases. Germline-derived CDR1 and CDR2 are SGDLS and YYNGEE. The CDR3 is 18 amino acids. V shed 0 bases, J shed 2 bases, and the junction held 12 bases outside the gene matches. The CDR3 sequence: CASSVGEEYGLAPYEQYF. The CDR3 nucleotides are TGTGCCAGCAGCGTAGGAGAGGAGTATGGACTAGCGCCCTACGAGCAGTACTTC.

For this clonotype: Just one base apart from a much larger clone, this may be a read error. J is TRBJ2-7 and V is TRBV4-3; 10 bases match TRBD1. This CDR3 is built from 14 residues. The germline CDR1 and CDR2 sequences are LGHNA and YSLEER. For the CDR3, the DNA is TGCACCAGCAGCCCGGACAGGGGGGCCTACGAGCAGTACTTC. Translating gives CTSSPDRGAYEQYF.

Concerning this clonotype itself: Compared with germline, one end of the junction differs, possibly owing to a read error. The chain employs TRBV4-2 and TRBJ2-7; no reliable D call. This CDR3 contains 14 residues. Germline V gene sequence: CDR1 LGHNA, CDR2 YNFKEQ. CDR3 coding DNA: TGTGCCAGCAGCCAAGAGGGTAGCCGCTACGAGCAGTACTGG. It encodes CASSQEGSRYEQYW.

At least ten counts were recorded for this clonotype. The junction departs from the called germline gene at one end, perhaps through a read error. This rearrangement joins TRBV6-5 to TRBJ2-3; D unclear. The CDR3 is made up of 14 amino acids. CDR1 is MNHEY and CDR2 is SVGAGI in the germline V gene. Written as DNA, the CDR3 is TGTGCCAGCAGTGACTCGTTGCCGAGGGATACGCAGTATTTT. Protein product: CASSDSLPRDTQYF.

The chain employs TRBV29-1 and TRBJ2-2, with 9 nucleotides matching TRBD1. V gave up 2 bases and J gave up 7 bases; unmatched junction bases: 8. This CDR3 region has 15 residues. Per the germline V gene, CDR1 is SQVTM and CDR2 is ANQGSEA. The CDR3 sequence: CSVEYPGTGNGELFF. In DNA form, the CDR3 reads TGCAGCGTTGAATACCCCGGGACAGGGAACGGGGAGCTGTTTTTT.

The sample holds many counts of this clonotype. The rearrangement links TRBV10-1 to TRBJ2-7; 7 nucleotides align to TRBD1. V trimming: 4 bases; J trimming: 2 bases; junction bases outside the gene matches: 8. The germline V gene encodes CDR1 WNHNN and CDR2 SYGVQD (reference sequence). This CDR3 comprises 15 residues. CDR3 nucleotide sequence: TGCGCCAGCAGTGGGAGCCCGGGACAGCCCTACGAGCAGTACTTC. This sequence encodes CASSGSPGQPYEQYF.

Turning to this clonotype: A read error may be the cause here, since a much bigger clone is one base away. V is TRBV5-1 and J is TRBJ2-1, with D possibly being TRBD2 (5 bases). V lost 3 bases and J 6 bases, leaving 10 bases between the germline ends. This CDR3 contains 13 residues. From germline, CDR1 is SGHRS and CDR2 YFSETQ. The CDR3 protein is CASSSGVSNEQFF. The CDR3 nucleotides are TGCGCCAGCAGCTCCGGGGTCAGCAATGAGCAGTTCTTC.

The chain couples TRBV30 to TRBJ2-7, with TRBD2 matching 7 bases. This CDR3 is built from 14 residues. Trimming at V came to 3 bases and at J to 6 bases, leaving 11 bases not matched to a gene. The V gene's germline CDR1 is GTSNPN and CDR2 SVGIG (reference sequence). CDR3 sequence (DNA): TGTGCCTGGAGGATAAGCGGGAATTCCCTCGAGCAGTACTTC. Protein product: CAWRISGNSLEQYF. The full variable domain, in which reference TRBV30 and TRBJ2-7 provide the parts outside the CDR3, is SQTIHQWPATLVQPVGSPLSLECTVEGTSNPNLYWYRQAAGRGLQLLFYSVGIGQISSEVPQNLSASRPQDRQFILSSKKLLLSDSGFYLCAWRISGNSLEQYFGPGTRLTVT.

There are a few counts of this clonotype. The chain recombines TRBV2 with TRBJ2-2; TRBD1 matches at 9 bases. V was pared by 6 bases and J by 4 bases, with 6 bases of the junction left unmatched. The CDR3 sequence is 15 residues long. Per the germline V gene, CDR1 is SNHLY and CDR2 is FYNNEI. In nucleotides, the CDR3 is TGTGCCAGCAGGACCGGGACAGGGTTCACCGGGGAGCTGTTTTTT. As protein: CASRTGTGFTGELFF.

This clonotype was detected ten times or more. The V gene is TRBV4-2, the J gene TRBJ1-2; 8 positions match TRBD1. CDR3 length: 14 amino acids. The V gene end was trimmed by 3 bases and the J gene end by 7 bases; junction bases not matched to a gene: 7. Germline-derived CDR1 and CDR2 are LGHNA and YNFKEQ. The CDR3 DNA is TGTGCCAGCAGCCAGGCCGGACAGGGAAGTGGCTACACCTTC. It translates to CASSQAGQGSGYTF.

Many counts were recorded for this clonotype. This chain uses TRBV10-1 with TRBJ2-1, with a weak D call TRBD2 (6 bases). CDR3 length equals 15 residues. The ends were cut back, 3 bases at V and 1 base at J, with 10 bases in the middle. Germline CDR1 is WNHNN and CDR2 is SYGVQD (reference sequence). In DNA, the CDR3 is TGCGCCAGCAGTGACGGCGGGGCTTCCTACAATGAGCAGTTCTTC. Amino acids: CASSDGGASYNEQFF.

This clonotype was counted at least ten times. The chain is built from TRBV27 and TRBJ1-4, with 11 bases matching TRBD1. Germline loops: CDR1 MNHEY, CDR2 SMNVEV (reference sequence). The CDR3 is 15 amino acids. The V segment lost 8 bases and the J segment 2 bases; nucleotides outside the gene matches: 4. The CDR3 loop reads CASRDRGATNEKLFF. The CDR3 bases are TGTGCCAGCCGGGACAGGGGGGCGACTAATGAAAAACTGTTTTTT.